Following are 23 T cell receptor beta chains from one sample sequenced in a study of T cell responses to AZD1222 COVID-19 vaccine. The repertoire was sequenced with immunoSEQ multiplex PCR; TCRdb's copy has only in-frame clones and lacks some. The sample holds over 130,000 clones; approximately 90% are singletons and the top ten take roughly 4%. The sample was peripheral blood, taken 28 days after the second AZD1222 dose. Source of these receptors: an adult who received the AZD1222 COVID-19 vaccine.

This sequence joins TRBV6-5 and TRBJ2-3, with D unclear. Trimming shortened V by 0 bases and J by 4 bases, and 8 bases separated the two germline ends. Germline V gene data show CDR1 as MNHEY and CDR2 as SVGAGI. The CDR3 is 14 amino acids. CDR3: CASSYSNIADTQYF. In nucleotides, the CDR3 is TGTGCCAGCAGTTACTCGAACATAGCAGATACGCAGTATTTT.

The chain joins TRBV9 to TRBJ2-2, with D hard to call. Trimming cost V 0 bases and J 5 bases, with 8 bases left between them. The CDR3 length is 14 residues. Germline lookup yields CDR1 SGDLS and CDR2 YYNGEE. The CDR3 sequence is CASSVAGGTGELFF. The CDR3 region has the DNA TGTGCCAGCAGCGTAGCGGGTGGAACCGGGGAGCTGTTTTTT.

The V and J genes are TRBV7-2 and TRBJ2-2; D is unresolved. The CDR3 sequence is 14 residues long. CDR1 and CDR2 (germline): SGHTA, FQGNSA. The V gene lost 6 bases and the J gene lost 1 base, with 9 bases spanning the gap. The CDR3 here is CASRSLKNTGELFF. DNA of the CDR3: TGTGCCAGCAGGTCTCTTAAGAACACCGGGGAGCTGTTTTTT. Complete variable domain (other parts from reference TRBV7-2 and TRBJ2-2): GAGVSQSPSNKVTEKGKDVELRCDPISGHTALYWYRQSLGQGLEFLIYFQGNSAPDKSGLPSDRFSAERTGGSVSTLTIQRTQQEDSAVYLCASRSLKNTGELFFGEGSRLTVL.

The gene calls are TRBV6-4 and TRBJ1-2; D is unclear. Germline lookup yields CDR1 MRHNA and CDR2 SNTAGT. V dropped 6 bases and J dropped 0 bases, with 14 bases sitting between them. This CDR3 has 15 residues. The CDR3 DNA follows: TGTGCCAGCAGAAGGACGGACGGATCTAACTATGGCTACACCTTC. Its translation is CASRRTDGSNYGYTF.

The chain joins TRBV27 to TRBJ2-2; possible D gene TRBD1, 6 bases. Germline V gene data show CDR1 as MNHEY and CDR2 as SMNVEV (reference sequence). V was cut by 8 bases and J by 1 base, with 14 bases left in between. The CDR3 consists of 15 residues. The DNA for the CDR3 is TGTGCCAGCCGATCAGGGGCGGTGAACACCGGGGAGCTGTTTTTT. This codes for CASRSGAVNTGELFF.

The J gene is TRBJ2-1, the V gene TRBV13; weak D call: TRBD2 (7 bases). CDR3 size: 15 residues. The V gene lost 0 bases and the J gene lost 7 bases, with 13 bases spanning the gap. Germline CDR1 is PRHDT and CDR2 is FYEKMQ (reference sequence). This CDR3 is CASSLGLRGGNEQFF. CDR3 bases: TGTGCCAGCAGCTTAGGCCTAAGGGGGGGAAATGAGCAGTTCTTC.

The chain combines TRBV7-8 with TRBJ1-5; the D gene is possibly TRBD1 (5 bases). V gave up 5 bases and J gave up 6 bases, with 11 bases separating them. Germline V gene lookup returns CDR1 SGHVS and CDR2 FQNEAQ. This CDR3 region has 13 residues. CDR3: CASSRAGLQPQHF. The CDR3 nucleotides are TGTGCCAGCAGCCGCGCGGGGCTTCAGCCCCAGCATTTT. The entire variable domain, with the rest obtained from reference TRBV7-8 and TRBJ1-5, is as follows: GAGVSQSPRYKVAKRGQDVALRCDPISGHVSLFWYQQALGQGPEFLTYFQNEAQLDKSGLPSDRFFAERPEGSVSTLKIQRTQQEDSAVYLCASSRAGLQPQHFGDGTRLSIL.

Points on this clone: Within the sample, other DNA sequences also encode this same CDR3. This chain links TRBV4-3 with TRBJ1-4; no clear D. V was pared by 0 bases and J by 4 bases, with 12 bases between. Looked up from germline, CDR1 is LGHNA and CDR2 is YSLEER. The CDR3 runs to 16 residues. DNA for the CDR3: TGCGCCAGCAGCCAAGATGTTTCAGGCGTTAATGAAAAACTGTTTTTT. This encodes CASSQDVSGVNEKLFF.

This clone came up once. CDR3 region: CASSPGLPNQPQHF. In DNA form, the CDR3 reads TGTGCCAGCAGTCCGGGGTTGCCCAATCAGCCCCAGCATTTT. The chain recombines TRBV27 with TRBJ1-5; D is ambiguous. This CDR3 spans 14 amino acids. V shed 5 bases and J shed 3 bases, with 11 bases lying between them. CDR1 and CDR2 from the germline V gene are MNHEY and SMNVEV (reference sequence).

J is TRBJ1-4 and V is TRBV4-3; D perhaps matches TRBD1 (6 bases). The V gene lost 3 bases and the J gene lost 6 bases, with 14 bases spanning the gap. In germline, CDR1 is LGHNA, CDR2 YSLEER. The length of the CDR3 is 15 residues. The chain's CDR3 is CASSHHDRTDEKLFF. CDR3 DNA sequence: TGCGCCAGCAGCCATCACGACAGGACCGATGAAAAACTGTTTTTT.

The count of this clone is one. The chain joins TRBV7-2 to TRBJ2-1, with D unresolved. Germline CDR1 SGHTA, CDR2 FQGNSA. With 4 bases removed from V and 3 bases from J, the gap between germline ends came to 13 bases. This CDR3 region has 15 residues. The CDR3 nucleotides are TGTGCCAGCAGCTCCCCTCCCAGAGACTACAATGAGCAGTTCTTC. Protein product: CASSSPPRDYNEQFF.

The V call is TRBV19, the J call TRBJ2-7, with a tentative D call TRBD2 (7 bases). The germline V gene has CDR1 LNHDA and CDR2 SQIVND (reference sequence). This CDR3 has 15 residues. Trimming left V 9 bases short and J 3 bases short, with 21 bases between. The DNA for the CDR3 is TGTGCCAGCCAGCGGGACAACATGGGGAACTACGAGCAGTACTTC. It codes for CASQRDNMGNYEQYF.

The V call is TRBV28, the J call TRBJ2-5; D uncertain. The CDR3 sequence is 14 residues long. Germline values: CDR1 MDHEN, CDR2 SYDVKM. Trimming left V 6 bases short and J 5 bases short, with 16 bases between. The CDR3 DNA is TGTGCCAGCAGCCCTAGGACCGGCCGGGAGACCCAGTACTTC. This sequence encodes CASSPRTGRETQYF.

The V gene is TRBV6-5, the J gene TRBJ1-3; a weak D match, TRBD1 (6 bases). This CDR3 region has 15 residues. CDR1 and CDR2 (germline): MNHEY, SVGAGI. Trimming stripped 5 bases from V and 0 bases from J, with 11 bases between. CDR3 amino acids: CASSNQGISGNTIYF. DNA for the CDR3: TGTGCCAGCAGTAACCAGGGGATCTCTGGAAACACCATATATTTT.

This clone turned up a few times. CDR3 DNA sequence: TGTGCCAGCAGCACCGGGGGGTATACCTCACATCAGCCCCAGCATTTT. Encoded protein: CASSTGGYTSHQPQHF. The chain links TRBV7-8 to TRBJ1-5; a weak D match, TRBD1 (5 bases). The CDR3 spans 16 residues. Trimming took off 5 bases at V and 5 bases at J, with 19 bases between the two ends. The V gene's germline CDR1 is SGHVS and CDR2 FQNEAQ.

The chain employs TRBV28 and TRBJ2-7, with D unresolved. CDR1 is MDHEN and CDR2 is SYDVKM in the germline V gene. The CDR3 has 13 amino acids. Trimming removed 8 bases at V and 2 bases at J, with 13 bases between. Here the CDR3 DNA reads TGTGCCAGCGTCGGTAGGTCTCCCTACGAGCAGTACTTC. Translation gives CASVGRSPYEQYF.

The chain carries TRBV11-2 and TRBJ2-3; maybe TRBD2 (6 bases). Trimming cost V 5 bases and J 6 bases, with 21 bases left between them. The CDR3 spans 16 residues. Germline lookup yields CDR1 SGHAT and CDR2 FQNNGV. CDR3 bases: TGTGCCAGCAGCAGGTCCGCGGGGCTAGATGTGGATACGCAGTATTTT. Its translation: CASSRSAGLDVDTQYF.

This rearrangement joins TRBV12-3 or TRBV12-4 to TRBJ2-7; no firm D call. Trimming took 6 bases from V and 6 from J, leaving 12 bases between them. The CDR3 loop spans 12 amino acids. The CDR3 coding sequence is TGTGCCAGCAGCCAATCACGGGCCGAGCAGTACTTC. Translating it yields CASSQSRAEQYF.

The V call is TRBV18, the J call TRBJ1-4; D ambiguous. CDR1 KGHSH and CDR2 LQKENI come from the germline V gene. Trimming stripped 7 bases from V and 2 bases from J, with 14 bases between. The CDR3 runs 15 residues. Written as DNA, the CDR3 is TGTGCCAGCTTGGATGGAGCGGGCACTAATGAAAAACTGTTTTTT. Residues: CASLDGAGTNEKLFF.

The CDR3 sequence is CASSLGTALGYEQYF. CDR3 nucleotide sequence: TGCGCCAGCAGCCTCGGGACAGCTCTGGGTTACGAGCAGTACTTC. The chain joins TRBV5-1 to TRBJ2-7, with TRBD1 matching over 7 bases. Per germline, CDR1 SGHRS and CDR2 YFSETQ. Germline trimming cut 4 bases from V and 4 bases from J; bases unmatched to any gene: 11. The CDR3 extends over 15 amino acids.

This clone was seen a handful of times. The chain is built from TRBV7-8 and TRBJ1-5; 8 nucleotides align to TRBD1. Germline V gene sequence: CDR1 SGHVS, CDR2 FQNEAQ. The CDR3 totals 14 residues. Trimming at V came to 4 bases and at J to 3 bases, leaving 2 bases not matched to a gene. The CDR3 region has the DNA TGTGCCAGCAGCTGGGGACAGGACAATCAGCCCCAGCATTTT. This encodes CASSWGQDNQPQHF.

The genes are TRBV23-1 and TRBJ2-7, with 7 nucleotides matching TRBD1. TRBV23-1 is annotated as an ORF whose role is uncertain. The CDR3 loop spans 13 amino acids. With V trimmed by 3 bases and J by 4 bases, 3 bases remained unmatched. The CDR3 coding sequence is TGCGCCAGCAGTCACTCACAGGGGTACGAGCAGTACTTC. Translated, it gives CASSHSQGYEQYF.

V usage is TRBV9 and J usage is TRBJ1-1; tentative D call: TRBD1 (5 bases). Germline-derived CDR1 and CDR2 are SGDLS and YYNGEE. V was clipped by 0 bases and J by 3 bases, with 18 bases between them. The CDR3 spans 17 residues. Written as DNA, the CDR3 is TGTGCCAGCAGCGTAGAAGAGGGGAAGGCAGCGGACACTGAAGCTTTCTTT. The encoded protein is CASSVEEGKAADTEAFF.